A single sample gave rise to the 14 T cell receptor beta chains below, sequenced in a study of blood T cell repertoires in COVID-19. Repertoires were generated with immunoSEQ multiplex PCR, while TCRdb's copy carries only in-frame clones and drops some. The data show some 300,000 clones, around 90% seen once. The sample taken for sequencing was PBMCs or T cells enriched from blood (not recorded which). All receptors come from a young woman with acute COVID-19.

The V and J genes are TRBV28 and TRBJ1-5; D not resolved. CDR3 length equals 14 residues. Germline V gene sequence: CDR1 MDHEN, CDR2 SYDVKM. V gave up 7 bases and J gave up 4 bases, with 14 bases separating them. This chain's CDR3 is CASTPGLGNQPQHF. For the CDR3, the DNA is TGTGCCAGCACCCCGGGGTTGGGGAATCAGCCCCAGCATTTT. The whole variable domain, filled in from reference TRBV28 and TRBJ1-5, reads DVKVTQSSRYLVKRTGEKVFLECVQDMDHENMFWYRQDPGLGLRLIYFSYDVKMKEKGDIPEGYSVSREKKERFSLILESASTNQTSMYLCASTPGLGNQPQHFGDGTRLSIL.

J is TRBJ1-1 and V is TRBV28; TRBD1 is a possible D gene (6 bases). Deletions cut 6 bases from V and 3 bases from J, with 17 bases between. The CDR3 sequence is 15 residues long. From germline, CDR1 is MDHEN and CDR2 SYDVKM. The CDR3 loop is CASRTGGDSYTEAFF. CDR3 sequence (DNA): TGTGCCAGCAGGACGGGGGGCGACAGTTACACTGAAGCTTTCTTT.

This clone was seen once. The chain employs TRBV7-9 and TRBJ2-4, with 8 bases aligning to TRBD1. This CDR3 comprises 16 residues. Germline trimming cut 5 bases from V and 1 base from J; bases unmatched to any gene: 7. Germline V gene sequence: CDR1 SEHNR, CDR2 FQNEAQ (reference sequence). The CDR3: CASSRTGWRAKNIQYF. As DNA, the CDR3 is TGTGCCAGCAGCCGGACAGGGTGGCGCGCCAAAAACATTCAGTACTTC.

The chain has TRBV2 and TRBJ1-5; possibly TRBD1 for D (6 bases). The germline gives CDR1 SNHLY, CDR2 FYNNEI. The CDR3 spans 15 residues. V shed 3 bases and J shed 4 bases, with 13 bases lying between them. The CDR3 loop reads CASSDPSQGNQPQHF. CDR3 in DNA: TGTGCCAGCAGTGACCCCTCCCAGGGGAATCAGCCCCAGCATTTT.

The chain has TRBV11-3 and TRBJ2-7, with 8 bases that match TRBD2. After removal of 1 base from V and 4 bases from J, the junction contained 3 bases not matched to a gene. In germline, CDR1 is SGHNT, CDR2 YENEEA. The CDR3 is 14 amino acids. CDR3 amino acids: CASSLAGGEYEQYF. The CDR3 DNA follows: TGTGCCAGCAGCTTAGCGGGAGGGGAATACGAGCAGTACTTC.

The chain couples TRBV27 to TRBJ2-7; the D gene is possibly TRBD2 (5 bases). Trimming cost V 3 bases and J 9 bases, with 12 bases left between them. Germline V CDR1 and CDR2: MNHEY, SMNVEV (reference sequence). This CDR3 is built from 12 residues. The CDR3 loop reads CASSFFGNAQYF. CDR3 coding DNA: TGTGCCAGCAGTTTTTTCGGGAATGCGCAGTACTTC.

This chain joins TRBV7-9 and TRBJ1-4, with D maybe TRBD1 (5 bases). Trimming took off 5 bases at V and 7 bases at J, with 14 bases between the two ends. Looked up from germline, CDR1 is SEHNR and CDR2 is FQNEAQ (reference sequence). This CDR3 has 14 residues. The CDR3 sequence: CASSPLNDSEKLFF. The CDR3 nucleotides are TGTGCCAGCAGCCCACTGAACGACAGTGAAAAACTGTTTTTT.

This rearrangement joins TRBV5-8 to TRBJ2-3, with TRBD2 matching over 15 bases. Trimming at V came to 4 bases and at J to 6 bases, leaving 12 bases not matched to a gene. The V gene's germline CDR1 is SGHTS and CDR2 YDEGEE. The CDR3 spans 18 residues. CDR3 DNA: TGTGCCAGCAGCCCTCGGACTAGCGGGAGGGAGCTAGTGGATACGCAGTATTTT. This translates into CASSPRTSGRELVDTQYF.

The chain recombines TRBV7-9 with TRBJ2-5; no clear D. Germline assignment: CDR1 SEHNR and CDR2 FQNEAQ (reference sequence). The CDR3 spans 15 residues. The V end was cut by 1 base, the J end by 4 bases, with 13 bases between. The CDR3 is CASSLDVQAGETQYF. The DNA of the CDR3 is TGTGCCAGCAGCTTAGATGTTCAGGCCGGAGAGACCCAGTACTTC.

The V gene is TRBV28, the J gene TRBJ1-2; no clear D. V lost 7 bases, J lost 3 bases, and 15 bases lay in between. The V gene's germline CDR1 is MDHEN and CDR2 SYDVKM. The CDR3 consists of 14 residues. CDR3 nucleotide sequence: TGTGCCAGCACATATAGCCCGGGGTACTATGGCTACACCTTC. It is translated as CASTYSPGYYGYTF.

This chain's CDR3 is CASSPRRDKTDTQYF. Here the CDR3 DNA reads TGTGCCAGCAGCCCACGACGAGACAAGACAGATACGCAGTATTTT. The J gene is TRBJ2-3, the V gene TRBV7-6; no clear D. Trimming took off 5 bases at V and 3 bases at J, with 15 bases between the two ends. The CDR3 extends over 15 amino acids. In germline, CDR1 is SGHVS, CDR2 FNYEAQ.

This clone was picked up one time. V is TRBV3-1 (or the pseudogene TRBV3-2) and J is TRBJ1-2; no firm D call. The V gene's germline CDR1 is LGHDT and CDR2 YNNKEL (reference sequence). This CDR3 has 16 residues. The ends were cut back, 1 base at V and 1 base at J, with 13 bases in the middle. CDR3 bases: TGTGCCAGCAGCCAAGGTCTTGGAGAGGGTAACTATGGCTACACCTTC. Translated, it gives CASSQGLGEGNYGYTF.

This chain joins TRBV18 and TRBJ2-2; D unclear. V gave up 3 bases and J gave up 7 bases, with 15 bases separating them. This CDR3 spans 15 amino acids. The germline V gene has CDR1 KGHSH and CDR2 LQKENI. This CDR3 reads CASSPVSNSHGELFF. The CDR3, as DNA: TGTGCCAGCTCACCGGTCTCGAACAGTCACGGGGAGCTGTTTTTT. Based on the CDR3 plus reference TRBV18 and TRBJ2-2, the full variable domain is NAGVMQNPRHLVRRRGQEARLRCSPMKGHSHVYWYRQLPEEGLKFMVYLQKENIIDESGMPKERFSAEFPKEGPSILRIQQVVRGDSAAYFCASSPVSNSHGELFFGEGSRLTVL.

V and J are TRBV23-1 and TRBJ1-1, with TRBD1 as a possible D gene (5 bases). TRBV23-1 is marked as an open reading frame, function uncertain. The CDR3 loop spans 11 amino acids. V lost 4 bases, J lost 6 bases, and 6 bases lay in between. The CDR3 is CASSRQSEAFF. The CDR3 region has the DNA TGCGCCAGCAGTCGACAGTCTGAAGCTTTCTTT.